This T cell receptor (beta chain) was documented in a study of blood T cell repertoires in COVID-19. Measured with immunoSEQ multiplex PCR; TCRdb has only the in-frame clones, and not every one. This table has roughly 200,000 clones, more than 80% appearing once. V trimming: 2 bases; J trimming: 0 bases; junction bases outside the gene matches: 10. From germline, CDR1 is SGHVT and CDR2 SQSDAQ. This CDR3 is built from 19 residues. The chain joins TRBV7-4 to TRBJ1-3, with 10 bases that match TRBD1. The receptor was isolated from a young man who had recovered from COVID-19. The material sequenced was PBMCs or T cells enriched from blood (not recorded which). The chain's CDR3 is CASSLTPRDRGFSGNTIYF. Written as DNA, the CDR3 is TGTGCCAGCAGCTTAACCCCGAGGGACAGGGGTTTCTCTGGAAACACCATATATTTT.